This entry lists 12 T cell receptor beta chains sequenced from one sample in a study of T-cell reconstitution after alpha-beta-depleted transplantation in children. TCRbeta library preparation incorporated unique molecular identifiers. A single record per CDR3 protein comes from TCRdb applying MiXCR to the PCR reads. Of some 500,000 distinct CDR3 sequences listed, roughly 18% are singletons. This specimen was PBMCs from the stem cell graft donor, taken from the stem cell graft. The receptors were gathered from a human donor who donated a stem cell graft to a child with acute lymphoblastic leukemia.

V gene TRBV19 combines with J gene TRBJ2-5, with D possibly being TRBD2 (6 bases). The CDR3 length is 15 residues. Germline V gene sequence: CDR1 LNHDA, CDR2 SQIVND (reference sequence). Trimming left V 0 bases short and J 5 bases short, with 13 bases between. CDR3 bases: TGTGCCAGTAGTATAGATCCAGGAGGGTTCGAGACCCAGTACTTC. Protein product: CASSIDPGGFETQYF.

This clonotype has a handful of counts. This chain uses TRBV27 with TRBJ2-5, with D perhaps assigned TRBD1 or TRBD2 (6 bases each). Germline V gene sequence: CDR1 MNHEY, CDR2 SMNVEV (reference sequence). This CDR3 spans 15 amino acids. Trimming pared 10 bases from V and 5 bases from J, leaving 23 bases between. The CDR3 sequence: CATTGGGPTRETQYF. CDR3 DNA sequence: TGTGCCACCACCGGGGGCGGTCCCACTCGGGAGACCCAGTACTTC.

This clonotype has a handful of counts. The rearrangement joins TRBV2 to TRBJ1-5; tentative D call: TRBD1 (5 bases). The germline CDR1 and CDR2 sequences are SNHLY and FYNNEI. The length of the CDR3 is 15 residues. V lost 3 bases and J 0 bases, leaving 9 bases between the germline ends. The CDR3 reads CASSDGGYSNQPQHF. The CDR3 coding sequence is TGTGCCAGCAGTGACGGGGGATATAGCAATCAGCCCCAGCATTTT.

In its sample, this clonotype was seen a few times. This rearrangement joins TRBV5-1 to TRBJ2-1, with D perhaps matching TRBD2 (6 bases). The CDR3 has 15 residues. Germline V gives CDR1 SGHRS, CDR2 YFSETQ. The V end was cut by 3 bases, the J end by 4 bases, with 14 bases between. CDR3 in amino acids: CASSYDPGVYNEQFF. CDR3 nucleotides: TGCGCCAGCAGCTACGATCCGGGGGTTTACAATGAGCAGTTCTTC.

This clonotype was counted between two and nine times. This sequence joins TRBV27 and TRBJ2-2; 7 bases match TRBD1. Germline V CDR1 and CDR2: MNHEY, SMNVEV (reference sequence). The CDR3 is 15 residues long. V dropped 10 bases and J dropped 3; count of bases not matched to a gene: 11. The CDR3 region is CATLKGGSYTGELFF. The CDR3 coding sequence is TGTGCCACTCTTAAAGGGGGCAGCTACACCGGGGAGCTGTTTTTT.

The chain is built from TRBV7-2 and TRBJ1-4; 10 bases match TRBD1. The CDR3 has 13 amino acids. V gave up 8 bases and J gave up 8 bases; unmatched junction bases: 5. Germline V CDR1 and CDR2: SGHTA, FQGNSA. CDR3 DNA sequence: TGTGCCAGCGCGACAGGGGGCCGAGAAAAACTGTTTTTT. Its translation: CASATGGREKLFF. Full variable domain (remainder filled in from reference TRBV7-2 and TRBJ1-4): GAGVSQSPSNKVTEKGKDVELRCDPISGHTALYWYRQSLGQGLEFLIYFQGNSAPDKSGLPSDRFSAERTGGSVSTLTIQRTQQEDSAVYLCASATGGREKLFFGSGTQLSVL.

CDR3 region: CASSYQDRPNYGYTF. The CDR3 nucleotides are TGTGCCAGTAGTTATCAAGACAGGCCGAACTATGGCTACACCTTC. This sequence joins TRBV19 and TRBJ1-2; D may be TRBD1 (6 bases). Trimming stripped 5 bases from V and 2 bases from J, with 15 bases between. The germline V gene encodes CDR1 LNHDA and CDR2 SQIVND (reference sequence). The CDR3 runs 15 residues.

This sequence joins TRBV20-1 and TRBJ2-3, with 16 bases aligning to TRBD2. V lost 3 bases to trimming and J lost 2 bases; unmatched junction nucleotides: 2. The CDR3 extends over 16 amino acids. Germline CDR1 is DFQATT and CDR2 is SNEGSKA (reference sequence). The CDR3 DNA is TGCAGTGCTAGGGGACTAGCGGGAGGGAACACAGATACGCAGTATTTT. This codes for CSARGLAGGNTDTQYF.

This sequence joins TRBV9 and TRBJ2-2; D ambiguous. This CDR3 is built from 14 residues. The V gene lost 3 bases and the J gene lost 5 bases, with 11 bases spanning the gap. CDR1 and CDR2 from the germline V gene are SGDLS and YYNGEE. CDR3 DNA sequence: TGTGCCAGCAGCGCAAGGGAAGGGACCGGGGAGCTGTTTTTT. Its protein is CASSAREGTGELFF.

The chain carries TRBV5-1 and TRBJ1-4, with D possibly matching TRBD1 (6 bases). The CDR3 length is 16 residues. V gave up 7 bases and J gave up 6 bases, with 22 bases separating them. CDR1 is SGHRS and CDR2 is YFSETQ in the germline V gene. DNA for the CDR3: TGCGCCAGCTACCAAACTGTCGGGGGCGAGTATGAAAAACTGTTTTTT. Its translation is CASYQTVGGEYEKLFF.

V gene TRBV12-3 or TRBV12-4 combines with J gene TRBJ2-5; D possibly corresponds to TRBD2 (6 bases). Between the trimmed V and J ends, which lost 6 bases and 2 bases, there was a span of 13 bases. The CDR3 extends over 14 amino acids. CDR3 amino acids: CASSFPGSQETQYF. CDR3 coding DNA: TGTGCCAGCAGCTTTCCCGGGAGTCAAGAGACCCAGTACTTC.

The J gene is TRBJ2-1, the V gene TRBV3-1; no definite D call. The germline V gene encodes CDR1 LGHDT and CDR2 YNNKEL (reference sequence). The ends were cut back, 1 base at V and 0 bases at J, with 4 bases in the middle. The CDR3 is 14 residues long. The CDR3 is CASSQAPSYNEQFF. In DNA, the CDR3 is TGTGCCAGCAGCCAAGCGCCCTCCTACAATGAGCAGTTCTTC.